This T cell receptor (beta chain) was recorded in a study of CD8+CD57+ T cells in acquired aplastic anemia. For the study at large: Sorted cells (CD4+ and CD8+) yielded DNA amounts that averaged about 2.9 ug. Where healthy donors were concerned, CD4+ cells averaged approximately 10 million reads.

Genomic DNA, the template, was used for profiling of the TCR beta VDJ and CDR3. TCRdb re-derived calls from the reads in MiXCR, one entry per CDR3 protein. The sample yields about 200,000 distinct CDR3 sequences, 34% seen once. Only a few counts were recorded for this clonotype. The antigen remains undetermined. The V end was cut by 3 bases, the J end by 0 bases, with 14 bases between. Germline assignment: CDR1 GTSNPN and CDR2 SVGIG (reference sequence). The CDR3 loop spans 15 amino acids. Study-level points and caveats: In common between the patients and the controls were twenty-nine CD8+ CDR3 sequences. Between the patient and control groups, CD8+ Simpson's diversity did not differ significantly.

This clonotype was sampled from a human donor in good health, serving as a control. The chain joins TRBV30 to TRBJ1-2; D is ambiguous. Sequencing was carried out using sorted CD4+, CD8+, or CD8+CD57+ T cells (not recorded which) from PBMCs. CDR3 region: CAWSGRANPNYGYTF. CDR3 sequence (DNA): TGTGCCTGGAGCGGCCGAGCTAACCCTAACTATGGCTACACCTTC.